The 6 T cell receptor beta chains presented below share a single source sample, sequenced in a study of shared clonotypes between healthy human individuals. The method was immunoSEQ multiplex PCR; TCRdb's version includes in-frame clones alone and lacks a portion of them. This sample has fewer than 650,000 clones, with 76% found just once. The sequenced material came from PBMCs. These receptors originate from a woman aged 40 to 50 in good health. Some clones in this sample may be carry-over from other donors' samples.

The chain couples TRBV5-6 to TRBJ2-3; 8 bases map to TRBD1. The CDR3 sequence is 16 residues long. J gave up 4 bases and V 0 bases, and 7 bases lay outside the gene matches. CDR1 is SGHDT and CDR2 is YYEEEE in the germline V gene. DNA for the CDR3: TGTGCCAGCAGCTTGGCCGTGGACAGGGCTTCAGATACGCAGTATTTT. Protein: CASSLAVDRASDTQYF. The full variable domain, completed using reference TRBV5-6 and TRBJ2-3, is DAGVTQSPTHLIKTRGQQVTLRCSPKSGHDTVSWYQQALGQGPQFIFQYYEEEERQRGNFPDRFSGHQFPNYSSELNVNALLLGDSALYLCASSLAVDRASDTQYFGPGTRLTVL.

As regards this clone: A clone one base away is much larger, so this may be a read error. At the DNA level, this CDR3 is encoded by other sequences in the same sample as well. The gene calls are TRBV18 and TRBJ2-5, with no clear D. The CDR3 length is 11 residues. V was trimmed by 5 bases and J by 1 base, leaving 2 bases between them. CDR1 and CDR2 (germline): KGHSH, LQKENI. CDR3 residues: CASSSQETQYF. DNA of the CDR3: TGTGCCAGCTCATCCCAAGAGACCCAGTACTTC.

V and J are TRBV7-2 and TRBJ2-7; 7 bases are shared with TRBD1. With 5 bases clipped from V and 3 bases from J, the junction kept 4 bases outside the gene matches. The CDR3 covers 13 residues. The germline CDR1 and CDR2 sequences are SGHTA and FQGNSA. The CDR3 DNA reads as TGTGCCAGCAGCCAGGACAGGTTCTACGAGCAGTACTTC. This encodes CASSQDRFYEQYF.

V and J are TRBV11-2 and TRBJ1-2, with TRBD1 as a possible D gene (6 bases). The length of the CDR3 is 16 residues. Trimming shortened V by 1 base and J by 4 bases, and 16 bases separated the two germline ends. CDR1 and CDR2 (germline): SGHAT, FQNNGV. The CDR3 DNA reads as TGTGCCAGCAGCTTAGTTCGGGGGCAGGGAATCTATGGCTACACCTTC. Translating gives CASSLVRGQGIYGYTF.

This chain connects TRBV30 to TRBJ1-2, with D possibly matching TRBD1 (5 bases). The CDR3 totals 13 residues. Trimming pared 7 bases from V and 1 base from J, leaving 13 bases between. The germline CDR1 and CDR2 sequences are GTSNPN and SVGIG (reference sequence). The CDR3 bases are TGTGCCTCATCGGGGGGACTTAACTATGGCTACACCTTC. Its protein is CASSGGLNYGYTF.

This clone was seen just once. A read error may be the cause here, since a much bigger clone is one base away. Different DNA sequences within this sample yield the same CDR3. This chain's CDR3 is CSVEARLNTEAFF. CDR3 DNA: TGCAGCGTTGAGGCTAGACTGAACACTGAAGCTTTCTTT. The chain uses TRBV29-1 and TRBJ1-1; D call uncertain. CDR3 size: 13 residues. V shed 3 bases and J shed 0 bases, with 8 bases lying between them. Germline V CDR1 and CDR2: SQVTM, ANQGSEA.